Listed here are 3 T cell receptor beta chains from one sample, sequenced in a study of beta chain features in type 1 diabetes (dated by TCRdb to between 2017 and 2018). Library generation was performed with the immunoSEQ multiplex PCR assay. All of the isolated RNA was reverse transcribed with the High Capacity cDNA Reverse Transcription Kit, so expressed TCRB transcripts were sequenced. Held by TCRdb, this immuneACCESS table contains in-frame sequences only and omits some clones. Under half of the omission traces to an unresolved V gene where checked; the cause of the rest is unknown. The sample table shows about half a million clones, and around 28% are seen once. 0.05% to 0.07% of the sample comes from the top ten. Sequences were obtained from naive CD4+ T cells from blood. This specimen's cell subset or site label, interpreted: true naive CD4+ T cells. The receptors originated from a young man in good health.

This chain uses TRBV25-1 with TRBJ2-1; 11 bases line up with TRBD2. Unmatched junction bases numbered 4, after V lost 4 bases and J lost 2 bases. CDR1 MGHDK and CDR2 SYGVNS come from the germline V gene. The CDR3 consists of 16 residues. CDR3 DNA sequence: TGTGCCAGCAGTGGGTCACTAGCGGGAGCCTACAATGAGCAGTTCTTC. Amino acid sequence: CASSGSLAGAYNEQFF.

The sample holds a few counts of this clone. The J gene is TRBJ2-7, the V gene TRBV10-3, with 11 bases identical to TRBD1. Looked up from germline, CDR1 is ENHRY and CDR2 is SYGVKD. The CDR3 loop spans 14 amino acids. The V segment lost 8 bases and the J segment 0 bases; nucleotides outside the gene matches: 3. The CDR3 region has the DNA TGTGCCATCCAGGGACAGGGGGGCTCCTACGAGCAGTACTTC. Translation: CAIQGQGGSYEQYF.

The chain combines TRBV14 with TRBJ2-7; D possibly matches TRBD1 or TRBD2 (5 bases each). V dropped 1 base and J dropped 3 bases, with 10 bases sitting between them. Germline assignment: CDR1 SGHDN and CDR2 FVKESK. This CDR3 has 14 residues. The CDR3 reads CASSQGMGRYEQYF. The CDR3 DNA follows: TGTGCCAGCAGCCAAGGGATGGGACGCTACGAGCAGTACTTC.